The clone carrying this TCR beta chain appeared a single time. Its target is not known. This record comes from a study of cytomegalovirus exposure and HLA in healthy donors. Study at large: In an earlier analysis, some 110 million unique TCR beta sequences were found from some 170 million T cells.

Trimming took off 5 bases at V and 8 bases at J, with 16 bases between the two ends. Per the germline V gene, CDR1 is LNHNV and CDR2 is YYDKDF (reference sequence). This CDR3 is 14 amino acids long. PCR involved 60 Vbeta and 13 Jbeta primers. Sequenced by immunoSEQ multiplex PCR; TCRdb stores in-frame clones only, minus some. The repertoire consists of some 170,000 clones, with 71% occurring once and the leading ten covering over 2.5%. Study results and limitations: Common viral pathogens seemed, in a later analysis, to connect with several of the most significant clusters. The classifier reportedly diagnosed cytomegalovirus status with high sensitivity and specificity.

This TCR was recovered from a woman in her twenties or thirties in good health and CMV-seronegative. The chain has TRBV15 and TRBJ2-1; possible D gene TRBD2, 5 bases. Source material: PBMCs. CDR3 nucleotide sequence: TGTGCCACCAGCGGAATAACTAGGTCGTATGAGCAGTTCTTC. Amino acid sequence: CATSGITRSYEQFF.